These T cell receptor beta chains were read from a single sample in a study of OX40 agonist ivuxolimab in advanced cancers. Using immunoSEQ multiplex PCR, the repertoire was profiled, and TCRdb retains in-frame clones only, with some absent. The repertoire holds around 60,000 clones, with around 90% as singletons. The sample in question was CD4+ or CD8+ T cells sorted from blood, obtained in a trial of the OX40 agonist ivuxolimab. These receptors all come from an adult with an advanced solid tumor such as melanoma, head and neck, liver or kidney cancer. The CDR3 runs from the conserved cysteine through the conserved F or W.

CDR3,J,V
CASSFHRDRAEAFF,TRBJ1-1,TRBV11-2
CAWSVRGGSTDTQYF,TRBJ2-3,TRBV30
CASSVGQGAWETQYF,TRBJ2-5,TRBV9
CASSSRQGAPDEQYF,TRBJ2-7,TRBV11-2
CASTGRGVAGELFF,TRBJ2-2,TRBV6-6
CASSPGRQETQYF,TRBJ2-5,TRBV18
CASTKQGFDKTTEAFF,TRBJ1-1,TRBV27
CASSPKGRDRAWGNQPQHF,TRBJ1-5,TRBV21-1
CAWGGRETQYF,TRBJ2-5,TRBV30
CASSLERETQYF,TRBJ2-5,TRBV7-8
CASSFERGPYNEQFF,TRBJ2-1,TRBV11-2
CASSSRDRGYEQYF,TRBJ2-7,TRBV6-5
CASSVGGRVHTDTQYF,TRBJ2-3,TRBV9
CASSIISGNTIYF,TRBJ1-3,TRBV19
CASQLQGAGDTQYF,TRBJ2-3,TRBV5-1
CSVNPGGPHRGAVF,TRBJ2-2,TRBV29-1
CASSLLTSDEQFF,TRBJ2-1,TRBV5-1
CASSAAGTGRDGYTF,TRBJ1-2,TRBV28
CAWITPTTSNTEAFF,TRBJ1-1,TRBV30
CASSQDRTGGYTF,TRBJ1-2,TRBV14
CASSASARQETQYF,TRBJ2-5,TRBV5-1
CASSPRTGRGRETQYF,TRBJ2-5,TRBV5-6
CASSTYNEQFF,TRBJ2-1,TRBV18
CASSMVQGGQPQHF,TRBJ1-5,TRBV19
CAISVGGSPNQPQHF,TRBJ1-5,TRBV10-3
CASSHVANSGNTIYF,TRBJ1-3,TRBV4-3
CASSDLAGSNEKLFF,TRBJ1-4,TRBV6-1
CASSYHRESQPQHF,TRBJ1-5,TRBV6-5
CARPGGPSSNSYNEQFF,TRBJ2-1,TRBV7-8
CAWSVGVGTGTGELFF,TRBJ2-2,TRBV30
CASSIRTGTTGELFF,TRBJ2-2,TRBV5-1
CASSRQFNQPQHF,TRBJ1-5,TRBV27
CASSLRISGLRAQETQYF,TRBJ2-5,TRBV7-2
CASSEQHSGANVLTF,TRBJ2-6,TRBV2
CASSPTSPGTGELFF,TRBJ2-2,TRBV18
CASSSQNTGELFF,TRBJ2-2,TRBV9
CASSRTGGLGYTF,TRBJ1-2,TRBV6-5
CASSLALGYRLGGANVLTF,TRBJ2-6,TRBV11-2
CASSSSGRGGEQYF,TRBJ2-7,TRBV7-9
CSVTITLSTDTQYF,TRBJ2-3,TRBV29-1
CASSISTDTQYF,TRBJ2-3,TRBV18